The 27 T cell receptor beta chains below come from one sample, sequenced in a study of T cells expressing NK-cell markers. TCRdb reprocessed the 5' RACE reads and keeps a single row for each CDR3 protein, giving no DNA. Across some 140,000 distinct CDR3 sequences, the top ten clones capture less than 40% of the sample. Sample: blood T cells: a sorted CD56 or NKG2C T cell subset, CD4+ or CD8+ T cells, or bulk PBMC T cells (not recorded which). The receptors originated from a woman aged 50 to 60 in good health.

The V gene is TRBV6-5, the J gene TRBJ2-1; the D call of TRBD1 rests on TCRdb alone, since no DNA is present to check it. CDR1 and CDR2 (germline): MNHEY, SVGAGI. The CDR3 consists of 15 residues. The CDR3 sequence is CASRVPDPGYDEQFF.

The chain carries TRBV27 and TRBJ2-1; TCRdb reports TRBD2, a call that lacks DNA to check it against. Per the germline V gene, CDR1 is MNHEY and CDR2 is SMNVEV (reference sequence). This CDR3 has 12 residues. CDR3 loop: CASSSGGEFQFF.

CDR3 sequence: CATSSPGGRGYTF. The V gene is TRBV7-8, the J gene TRBJ1-2; lacking DNA, the TRBD1 call made by TCRdb goes unchecked. The germline CDR1 and CDR2 sequences are SGHVS and FQNEAQ. This CDR3 has 13 amino acids.

The chain employs TRBV21-1 and TRBJ1-1; the D gene TCRdb calls, TRBD1, cannot be checked with no DNA. TRBV21-1 counts as a pseudogene. This CDR3 has 17 amino acids. CDR3 in amino acids: CASSKEAGEKENTEAFF.

The rearrangement joins TRBV11-2 to TRBJ2-3. Germline loops: CDR1 SGHAT, CDR2 FQNNGV. The CDR3 is made up of 15 amino acids. This chain's CDR3 is CASSLTQEYTDTQYF.

The chain combines TRBV4-1 with TRBJ2-7; with no DNA, the TCRdb D assignment of TRBD1 cannot be verified. This CDR3 has 15 residues. Germline V CDR1 and CDR2: MGHRA, YSYEKL. CDR3 sequence reads: CASSQTGTLSNEQYF.

This chain joins TRBV5-4 and TRBJ2-1. This CDR3 contains 15 residues. Germline V CDR1 and CDR2: SGHNT, YYREEE (reference sequence). CDR3 protein: CALFDMGESYNEQFF. The variable domain in full, completed from reference TRBV5-4 and TRBJ2-1, reads ETGVTQSPTHLIKTRGQQVTLRCSSQSGHNTVSWYQQALGQGPQFIFQYYREEENGRGNFPPRFSGLQFPNYSSELNVNALELDDSALYLCALFDMGESYNEQFFGPGTRLTVL.

The CDR3 is CASSQVSVYEQFF. The rearrangement uses TRBV4-1 and TRBJ2-1. CDR1 is MGHRA and CDR2 is YSYEKL in the germline V gene. This CDR3 is built from 13 residues.

This chain links TRBV11-2 with TRBJ2-7; there is no DNA to check the TCRdb D call of TRBD2. Germline assignment: CDR1 SGHAT and CDR2 FQNNGV. CDR3 length: 12 residues. CDR3 residues: CASSPRNYEQYF.

This sequence joins TRBV9 and TRBJ2-3; TCRdb selects TRBD1, and the lack of DNA leaves this call unchecked. Germline V gene sequence: CDR1 SGDLS, CDR2 YYNGEE. CDR3 length: 14 amino acids. The CDR3 sequence: CASSLDRVGDTQYF.

The chain recombines TRBV27 with TRBJ2-1; TCRdb's D call of TRBD1 is untestable without DNA. CDR3 length equals 15 residues. Germline V gene lookup returns CDR1 MNHEY and CDR2 SMNVEV (reference sequence). The CDR3 loop is CASSLGTAGRNEQFF.

The chain combines TRBV7-8 with TRBJ2-3; TCRdb's D call of TRBD2 is untestable without DNA. This CDR3 is 15 amino acids long. From germline, CDR1 is SGHVS and CDR2 FQNEAQ. CDR3 protein: CASSTGTSEGDTQYF.

The chain has TRBV7-8 and TRBJ2-1; the D call of TRBD2 rests on TCRdb alone, since no DNA is present to check it. CDR1 is SGHVS and CDR2 is FQNEAQ in the germline V gene. The CDR3 contains 15 residues. This CDR3 reads CASSGRLAGVNEQFF.

The rearrangement uses TRBV6-5 and TRBJ2-5; the TRBD2 assignment by TCRdb is unverifiable without DNA. Germline CDR1 and CDR2: MNHEY and SVGAGI. The CDR3 extends over 13 amino acids. The CDR3 here is CASTQGGQETQYF.

The chain joins TRBV7-9 to TRBJ2-3; TCRdb selects TRBD1, and the lack of DNA leaves this call unchecked. This CDR3 comprises 15 residues. The V gene's germline CDR1 is SEHNR and CDR2 FQNEAQ (reference sequence). CDR3 region: CASTQDPAATDTQYF.

CDR3 protein: CSARGGTDTQYF. V is TRBV20-1 and J is TRBJ2-3; there is no DNA to check the TCRdb D call of TRBD1. Germline V lookup: CDR1 DFQATT, CDR2 SNEGSKA (reference sequence). This CDR3 has 12 residues.

CDR3 loop: CASIRIHLGTDTQYF. The V gene is TRBV7-8, the J gene TRBJ2-3. The V gene's germline CDR1 is SGHVS and CDR2 FQNEAQ. CDR3 length equals 15 residues. Together with reference TRBV7-8 and TRBJ2-3, the CDR3 gives the full variable domain: GAGVSQSPRYKVAKRGQDVALRCDPISGHVSLFWYQQALGQGPEFLTYFQNEAQLDKSGLPSDRFFAERPEGSVSTLKIQRTQQEDSAVYLCASIRIHLGTDTQYFGPGTRLTVL.

The gene calls are TRBV12-5 and TRBJ2-5; TCRdb indicates TRBD1, and absent DNA this call remains unverified. The CDR3 is 15 residues long. Germline assignment: CDR1 LGHNT and CDR2 FRNRAP. This CDR3 reads CASATAAGGGETQYF.

V usage is TRBV7-9 and J usage is TRBJ1-4; TCRdb gives TRBD1 as the D gene, but with no DNA this cannot be confirmed. The CDR3 sequence is 14 residues long. CDR1 is SEHNR, CDR2 FQNEAQ, per germline (reference sequence). The CDR3 sequence: CASSPDRENEKLFF.

The rearrangement joins TRBV9 to TRBJ1-1; lacking DNA, the TRBD1 call made by TCRdb goes unchecked. Germline values: CDR1 SGDLS, CDR2 YYNGEE. The CDR3 length is 13 residues. The CDR3 region is CASSYGGRTEAFF.

The chain has TRBV30 and TRBJ2-5; TCRdb designates TRBD2, a call that cannot be tested without DNA. Germline assignment: CDR1 GTSNPN and CDR2 SVGIG (reference sequence). CDR3 length equals 16 residues. CDR3 in amino acids: CAWSHGAGGLQETQYF.

This chain uses TRBV21-1 with TRBJ1-4. TRBV21-1 is assigned pseudogene status. The CDR3 runs to 22 residues. Here the CDR3 reads CASSNAISKRGGPHATNEKLFF.

The chain joins TRBV27 to TRBJ2-1; TCRdb names TRBD1, which stays unverified in the absence of DNA. This CDR3 contains 14 residues. The V gene's germline CDR1 is MNHEY and CDR2 SMNVEV (reference sequence). The CDR3: CASSSRWSLNEQFF.

The chain recombines TRBV12-3 or TRBV12-4 with TRBJ1-1; TCRdb's D gene call, TRBD1, goes unchecked for lack of DNA. The CDR3 sequence is 12 residues long. CDR3 amino acids: CASQTVYTEAFF.

V and J are TRBV5-4 and TRBJ1-1. From germline, CDR1 is SGHNT and CDR2 YYREEE (reference sequence). This CDR3 has 14 amino acids. This chain's CDR3 is CASSLRGSGTEAFF.

J is TRBJ2-7 and V is TRBV12-3 or TRBV12-4; TCRdb's assignment of TRBD2 cannot be checked, as there is no DNA. This CDR3 is built from 13 residues. CDR3 protein: CASAGTPTYEQYF.

The genes are TRBV3-1 and TRBJ2-2; TCRdb's D gene call, TRBD1, goes unchecked for lack of DNA. Germline V gives CDR1 LGHDT, CDR2 YNNKEL (reference sequence). This CDR3 comprises 14 residues. CDR3 region: CASSPRGPTGELFF.